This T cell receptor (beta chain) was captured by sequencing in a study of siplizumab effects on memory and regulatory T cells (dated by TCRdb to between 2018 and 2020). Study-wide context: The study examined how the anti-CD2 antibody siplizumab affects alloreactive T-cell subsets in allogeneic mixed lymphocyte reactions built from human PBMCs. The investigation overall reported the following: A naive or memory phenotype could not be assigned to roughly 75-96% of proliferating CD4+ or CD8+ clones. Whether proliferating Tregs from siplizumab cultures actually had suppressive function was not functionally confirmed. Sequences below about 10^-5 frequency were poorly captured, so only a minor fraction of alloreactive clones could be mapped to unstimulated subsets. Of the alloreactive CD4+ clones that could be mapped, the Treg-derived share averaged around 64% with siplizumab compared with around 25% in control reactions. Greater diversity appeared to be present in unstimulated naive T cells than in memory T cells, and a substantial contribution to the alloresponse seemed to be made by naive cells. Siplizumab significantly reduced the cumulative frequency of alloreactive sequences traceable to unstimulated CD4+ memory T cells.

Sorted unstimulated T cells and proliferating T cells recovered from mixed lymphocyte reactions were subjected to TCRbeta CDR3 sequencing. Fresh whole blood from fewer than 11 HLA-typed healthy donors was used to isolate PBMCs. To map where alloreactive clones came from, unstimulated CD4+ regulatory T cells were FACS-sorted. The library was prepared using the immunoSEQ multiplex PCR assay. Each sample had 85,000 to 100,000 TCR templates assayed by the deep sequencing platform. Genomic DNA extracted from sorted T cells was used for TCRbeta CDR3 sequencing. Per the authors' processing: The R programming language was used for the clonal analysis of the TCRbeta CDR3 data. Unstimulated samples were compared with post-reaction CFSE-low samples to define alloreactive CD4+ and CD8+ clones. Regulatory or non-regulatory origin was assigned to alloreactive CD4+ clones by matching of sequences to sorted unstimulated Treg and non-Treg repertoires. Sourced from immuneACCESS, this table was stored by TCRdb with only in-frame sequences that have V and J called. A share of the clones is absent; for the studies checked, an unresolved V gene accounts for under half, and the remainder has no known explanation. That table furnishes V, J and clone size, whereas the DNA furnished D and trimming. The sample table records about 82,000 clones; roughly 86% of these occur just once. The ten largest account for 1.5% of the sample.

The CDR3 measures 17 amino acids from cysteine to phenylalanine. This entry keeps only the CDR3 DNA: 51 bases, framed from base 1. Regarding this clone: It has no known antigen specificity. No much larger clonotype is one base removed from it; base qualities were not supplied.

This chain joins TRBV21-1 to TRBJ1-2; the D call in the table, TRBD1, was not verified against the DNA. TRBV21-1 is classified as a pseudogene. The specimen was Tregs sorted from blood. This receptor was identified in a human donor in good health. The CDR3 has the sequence CASKVDKGLEDNYGYTF. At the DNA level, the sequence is TGTGCCAGTAAAGTAGATAAGGGGTTAGAGGATAACTATGGCTACACCTTC.